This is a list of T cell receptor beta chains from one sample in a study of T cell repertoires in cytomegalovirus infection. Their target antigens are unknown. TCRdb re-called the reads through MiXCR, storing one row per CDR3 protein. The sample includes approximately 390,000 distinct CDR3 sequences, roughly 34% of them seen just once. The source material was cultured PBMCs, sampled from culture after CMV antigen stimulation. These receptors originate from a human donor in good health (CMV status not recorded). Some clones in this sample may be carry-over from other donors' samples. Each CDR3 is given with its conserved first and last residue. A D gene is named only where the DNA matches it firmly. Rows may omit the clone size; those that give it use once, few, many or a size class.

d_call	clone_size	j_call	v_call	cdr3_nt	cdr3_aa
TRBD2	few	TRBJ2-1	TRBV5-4	TGTGCCAGCAGAAGCGGGACTAGCAGTTACAATGAGCAGTTCTTC	CASRSGTSSYNEQFF
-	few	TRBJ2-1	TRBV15	TGTGCCACCAGCGGCGACTATCCCAATGAGCAGTTCTTC	CATSGDYPNEQFF
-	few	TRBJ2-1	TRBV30	TGTGCCTGGAGTCCCCGGGTGGGGGCAGAACCCTACAATGAGCAGTTCTTC	CAWSPRVGAEPYNEQFF
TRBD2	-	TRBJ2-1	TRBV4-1	TGCGCCAGCAGCCAAGAGCCTAGCGGGATCCCTTGGAATGAGCAGTTCTTC	CASSQEPSGIPWNEQFF
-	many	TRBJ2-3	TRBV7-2	TGTGCCAGCAGCGAATCCTTCGCAGATACGCAGTATTTT	CASSESFADTQYF
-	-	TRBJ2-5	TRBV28	TGTGCCAGCAGATCACCAGGGAGAGAGACCCAGTACTTC	CASRSPGRETQYF
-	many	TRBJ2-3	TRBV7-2	TGTGCCAGCAGCCGCGGACGAGAAGATACGCAGTATTTT	CASSRGREDTQYF
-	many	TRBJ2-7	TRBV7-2	TGTGCCAGCAGCTCAACGACCTACGAGCAGTACTTC	CASSSTTYEQYF
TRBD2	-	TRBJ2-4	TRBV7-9	TGTGCCAGCAGCTTAGATATCGGCAGGGAGGGCATTCAGTACTTC	CASSLDIGREGIQYF
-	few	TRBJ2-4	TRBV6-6	TGTGCCAGCAGTTACTCGGGTATAGGGGGGGGCATTCAGTACTTC	CASSYSGIGGGIQYF
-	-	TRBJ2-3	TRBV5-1	TGCGCCAGCAGCTTGGGGTACCCGACAGATACGCAGTATTTT	CASSLGYPTDTQYF
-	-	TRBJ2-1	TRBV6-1	TGTGCCAGCAGTGGAGAAGGGCCCCCCAATGAGCAGTTCTTC	CASSGEGPPNEQFF
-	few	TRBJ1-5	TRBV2	TGTGCCAGCACCATTCAGGGAGTTAGCAATCAGCCCCAGCATTTT	CASTIQGVSNQPQHF
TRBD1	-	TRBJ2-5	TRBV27	TGTGCCAGCACTAGACAGGGATCAGAAAAGACCCAGTACTTC	CASTRQGSEKTQYF
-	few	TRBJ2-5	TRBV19	TGTGCCAGTCATACCGGACGAGACCAAGAGACCCAGTACTTC	CASHTGRDQETQYF
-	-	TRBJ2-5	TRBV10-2	TGCGCCAGCAGTGGCGGGGGCCGAGAGACCCAGTACTTC	CASSGGGRETQYF
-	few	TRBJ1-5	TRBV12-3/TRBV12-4	TGTGCCAGCAAGGGGTTGAGTCAGCCCCAGCATTTT	CASKGLSQPQHF
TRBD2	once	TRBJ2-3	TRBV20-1	TGCAGTGTAATCATCTCGGGACTAGCGGGAACAGATACGCAGTATTTT	CSVIISGLAGTDTQYF
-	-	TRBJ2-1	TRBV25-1	TGTGCCAGCAGTTCGTCGGGCGTAGTCCGTGAGCAGTTCTTC	CASSSSGVVREQFF
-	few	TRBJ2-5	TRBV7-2	TGTGCCAGCAGCTTCTCTAGGGCCCAAGAGACCCAGTACTTC	CASSFSRAQETQYF
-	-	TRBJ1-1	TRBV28	TGTGCCAGCACGACGTCGGGGGGCGAGAACACTGAAGCTTTCTTT	CASTTSGGENTEAFF
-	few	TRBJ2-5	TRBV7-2	TGTGCCAGCAGCTCTCCCGCGAAAGCTGAGACCCAGTACTTC	CASSSPAKAETQYF
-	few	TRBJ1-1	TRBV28	TGTGCCAGCAGTTTAGCGACGGCGAACACTGAAGCTTTCTTT	CASSLATANTEAFF
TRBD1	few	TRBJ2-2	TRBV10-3	TGTGCCATCAGTGAGTCCGGGACAGGGAGGTCCGGGGAGCTGTTTTTT	CAISESGTGRSGELFF
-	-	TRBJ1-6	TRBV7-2	TGTGCCAGCAGCTTGCTGCCCCGGGATAATTCACCCCTCCACTTT	CASSLLPRDNSPLHF
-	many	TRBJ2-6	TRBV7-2	TGTGCCAGCAGCTTAGGGATGTGGGGCTCTGGGGCCAACGTCCTGACTTTC	CASSLGMWGSGANVLTF
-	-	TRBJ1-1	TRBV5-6	TGTGCCAGCGTAGGAATTGACGGGTTTGAAGCTTTCTTT	CASVGIDGFEAFF
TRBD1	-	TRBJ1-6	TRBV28	TGTGCCAGCAGCAGGACAGGATTCGGGTCCTATAATTCACCCCTCCACTTT	CASSRTGFGSYNSPLHF
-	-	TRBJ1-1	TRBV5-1	TGCGCCAGCAGCTTAAAGGTGTGGTGGTCCGACAGAGGTCCCAAGAACACTGAAGCTTTCTTT	CASSLKVWWSDRGPKNTEAFF
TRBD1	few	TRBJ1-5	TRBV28	TGTGCCAGCAGTTTATCGGGACAGAATCAGCCCCAGCATTTT	CASSLSGQNQPQHF
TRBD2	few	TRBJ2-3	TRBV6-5	TGTGCCAGCAGTAGGGGACTAGCGGGAGGGCCAGATACGCAGTATTTT	CASSRGLAGGPDTQYF
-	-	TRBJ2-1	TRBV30	TGTGCCTGGAGGGTTCCTGCCGCCTCCTACAATGAGCAGTTCTTC	CAWRVPAASYNEQFF
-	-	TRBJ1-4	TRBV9	TGTGCCAGCAGCGTGAGAAGTAATGAAAAACTGTTTTTT	CASSVRSNEKLFF
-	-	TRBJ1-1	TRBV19	TGTGCCAGTAGGATCCTGACAGGCACGAACACTGAAGCTTTCTTT	CASRILTGTNTEAFF
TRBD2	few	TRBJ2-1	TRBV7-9	TGTGCCAGCATCCTAACTAGCGGGGCGTACAATGAGCAGTTCTTC	CASILTSGAYNEQFF
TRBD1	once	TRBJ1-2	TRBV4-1	TGCGCCAGCAGCCAAGAATGGACAGGAGCCCCATATGGCTACACCTTC	CASSQEWTGAPYGYTF
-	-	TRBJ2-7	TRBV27	TGTGCCAGCAGTTTACGAGGGAGTGGTGACGAGCAGTACTTC	CASSLRGSGDEQYF
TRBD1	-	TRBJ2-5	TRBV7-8	TGTGCCAGCAGCTTAGTACAGGGGTACGAGACCCAGTACTTC	CASSLVQGYETQYF
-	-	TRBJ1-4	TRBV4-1	TGCGCCAGCAGCCCGGCCATTCGATCTGAAAAACTGTTTTTT	CASSPAIRSEKLFF
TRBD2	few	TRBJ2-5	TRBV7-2	TGTGCCAGCAGCCTTGGGACTAGCGGGAGGATAAAGACCCAGTACTTC	CASSLGTSGRIKTQYF
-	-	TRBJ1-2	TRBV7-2	TGTGCCAGCAGCTCCCCCCCAGAGGTCTTAGGCTACACCTTC	CASSSPPEVLGYTF
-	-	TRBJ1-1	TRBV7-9	TGTGCCGAAAGGGGGACTGAAGCTTTCTTT	CAERGTEAFF
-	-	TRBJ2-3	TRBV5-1	TGCGCCAGCAGCTCCGGGACGGGACGCCCAGATACGCAGTATTTT	CASSSGTGRPDTQYF
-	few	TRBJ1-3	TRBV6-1	TGTGCCAGCAGCCACGACAGAAGCTCTGGAAACACCATATATTTT	CASSHDRSSGNTIYF
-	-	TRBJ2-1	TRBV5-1	TGCGCCAGCAGCTTGGCAGAACTGAGCTCCTACAATGAGCAGTTCTTC	CASSLAELSSYNEQFF
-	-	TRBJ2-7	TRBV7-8	TGTGCCAGCAGTAGGGGGAATCCGATCGTGTACGAGCAGTACTTC	CASSRGNPIVYEQYF
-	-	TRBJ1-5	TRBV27	TGTGCCAGCAGTCGGACACCACCCGGGGGGCCCCAGCATTTT	CASSRTPPGGPQHF
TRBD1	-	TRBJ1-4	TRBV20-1	TGCAGTGCTAGAGCCCTCGGGACAGGGGATGGGGATGAAAAACTGTTTTTT	CSARALGTGDGDEKLFF
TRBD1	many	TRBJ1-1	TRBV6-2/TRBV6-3	TGTGCCAGCAGTCCGGACAGGGGCTTTTATGACGACACTGAAGCTTTCTTT	CASSPDRGFYDDTEAFF
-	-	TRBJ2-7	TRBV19	TGTGCCAGTAGTGCGGTAGGGGCAAGCACCTACGAGCAGTACTTC	CASSAVGASTYEQYF
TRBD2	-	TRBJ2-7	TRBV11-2	TGTGCCAGCAGCTTAGGCGGGGGGGGGTACGAGCAGTACTTC	CASSLGGGGYEQYF
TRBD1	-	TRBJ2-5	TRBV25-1	TGTGCCAGCAGTGAATCGTCAGGGGGCCGGGAGACCCAGTACTTC	CASSESSGGRETQYF
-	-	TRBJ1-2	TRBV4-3	TGCGCCAGCAGCCAGAAGCAAACAGGGAGTTATGGCTACACCTTC	CASSQKQTGSYGYTF
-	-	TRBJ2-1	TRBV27	TGTGCCAGCAGGAGACCAGGGAGCTCCTACAATGAGCAGTTCTTC	CASRRPGSSYNEQFF
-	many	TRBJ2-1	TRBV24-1	TGTGCCACCAGCGACACTCGGGCCTCATACAATGAGCAGTTCTTC	CATSDTRASYNEQFF
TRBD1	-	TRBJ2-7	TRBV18	TGTGCCAGCTCACCACCCCCGGGACAGGGTAACGAGCAGTACTTC	CASSPPPGQGNEQYF
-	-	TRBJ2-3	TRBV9	TGTGCCAGCAGCGGCGACGGGACCCCTGGGGAGCAGTATTTT	CASSGDGTPGEQYF
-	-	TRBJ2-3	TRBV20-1	TGCAGTGCTAGAGAGGGGACTGGACTCACAGATACGCAGTATTTT	CSAREGTGLTDTQYF
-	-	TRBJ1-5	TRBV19	TGTGCCAGTAGTATAGACGGCAGGGTGGGGAATCAGCCCCAGCATTTT	CASSIDGRVGNQPQHF